The rows below give T cell receptor beta chains drawn from one sample of a study of cytomegalovirus exposure and HLA in healthy donors. Assay used: immunoSEQ multiplex PCR; TCRdb lists only in-frame clones, some missing. In the table there are approximately 170,000 clones, about 85% of which are singletons. Specimen: PBMCs. These receptors were collected from a boy younger than 10 in good health and CMV-seronegative. CDR3s include the opening cysteine and the closing phenylalanine or tryptophan. D genes are given only for firm matches. Size values are once, few and many counts, or a class for expanded clones, and some rows have none.

clone_size	d_call	v_call	j_call	cdr3_nt	cdr3_aa
NA	TRBD1	TRBV19	TRBJ1-1	TGTGCCAGTAGTCGAAACCGGGACAGGAACACTGAAGCTTTCTTT	CASSRNRDRNTEAFF
NA	NA	TRBV29-1	TRBJ1-1	TGCAGCGTTGAAGTCGAGGGTCGGAACACTGAAGCTTTCTTT	CSVEVEGRNTEAFF
NA	TRBD2	TRBV5-1	TRBJ2-7	TGCGCCAGCAGCTTGGCGGTAGCGGGAAAGGACGAGCAGTACTTC	CASSLAVAGKDEQYF
NA	NA	TRBV4-1	TRBJ1-4	TGCGCCAGCAGCCAGAAAGGGGAATGGTGGGGAAATGAAAAACTGTTTTTT	CASSQKGEWWGNEKLFF
NA	NA	TRBV5-1	TRBJ1-3	TGCGCCAGCAGCTTGGAGGCAGGGAAAGGAAACACCATATATTTT	CASSLEAGKGNTIYF
NA	NA	TRBV5-4	TRBJ1-1	TGTGCCAGCAGCTCCGTTAACACTGAAGCTTTCTTT	CASSSVNTEAFF
NA	NA	TRBV28	TRBJ1-2	TGTGCCAGCAGTTTAGGGCACTATGGCTACACCTTC	CASSLGHYGYTF
few	NA	TRBV21-1	TRBJ2-4	TGTGCCAGCAGCTCGACCGGGACAGACCCAAACATTCAGTACTTC	CASSSTGTDPNIQYF
NA	NA	TRBV29-1	TRBJ1-3	TGCAGCGCGAAAATCAGGGGCTGGAGTGGAAACACCATATATTTT	CSAKIRGWSGNTIYF
NA	NA	TRBV28	TRBJ1-1	TGTGCCAGCTTCAGGGTTTGGACTGAAGCTTTCTTT	CASFRVWTEAFF
NA	TRBD1	TRBV18	TRBJ2-6	TGTGCCAGCTCACCGTCACCGGGACAGGGGGTCTCTGGGGCCAACGTCCTGACTTTC	CASSPSPGQGVSGANVLTF
once	TRBD1	TRBV18	TRBJ1-6	TGTGCCAGCTCACCCAAGGACAGGATAGGTGAGAATTCACCCCTCCACTTT	CASSPKDRIGENSPLHF
NA	NA	TRBV2	TRBJ1-5	TGTGCCAGCGGGCGGGATAGCAATCAGCCCCAGCATTTT	CASGRDSNQPQHF
NA	TRBD2	TRBV25-1	TRBJ2-5	TGTGCCAGCAGTGACTCCCCAGGGAGGGGTAAGACCCAGTACTTC	CASSDSPGRGKTQYF
NA	TRBD2	TRBV25-1	TRBJ2-7	TGTGCCAGCAGTGAATACAGGGCTAGCGGGAGAAGACACGAGCAGTACTTC	CASSEYRASGRRHEQYF
few	NA	TRBV30	TRBJ1-6	TGTGCCTGGAGTGTCGGGGTCGGGAATTCACCCCTCCACTTT	CAWSVGVGNSPLHF
NA	NA	TRBV28	TRBJ2-1	TGTGCCAGCAGCATCGTGGGGAGCTACAATGAGCAGTTCTTC	CASSIVGSYNEQFF
NA	NA	TRBV7-9	TRBJ2-7	TGTGCCAGCAGCCTATCCGCCGGCTCCTACGAGCAGTACTTC	CASSLSAGSYEQYF
NA	NA	TRBV7-9	TRBJ2-1	TGTGCCAGCAGCTTAGCGGGGCTAGCCTACAATGAGCAGTTCTTC	CASSLAGLAYNEQFF
once	TRBD2	TRBV25-1	TRBJ2-1	TGTGCCAGCACACCACTAGCGGGCTCCTACAATGAGCAGTTCTTC	CASTPLAGSYNEQFF
NA	NA	TRBV4-1	TRBJ1-1	TGCGCCAGTTGGGGATTGGGAGGATCACCTGAAGCTTTCTTT	CASWGLGGSPEAFF
NA	TRBD2	TRBV9	TRBJ2-5	TGTGCCAGCAGCGTCGGGACTAGCGACCAAGAGACCCAGTACTTC	CASSVGTSDQETQYF
NA	NA	TRBV18	TRBJ1-3	TGTGCCACCGCACGGGGCTCTGGAAACACCATATATTTT	CATARGSGNTIYF
NA	NA	TRBV28	TRBJ2-6	TGTGCCAGCACTACCGGGAGTCCTGGGGCCAACGTCCTGACTTTC	CASTTGSPGANVLTF
NA	NA	TRBV6-4	TRBJ2-2	TGTGCCAGCAGGCCGACCCCAGAGGGGGCCGGGGAGCTGTTTTTT	CASRPTPEGAGELFF
NA	NA	TRBV28	TRBJ1-5	TGTGCCAGCAGTGGAGGGGTTCAGCCCCAGCATTTT	CASSGGVQPQHF
once	TRBD1	TRBV18	TRBJ1-6	TGTGCCAGCTCACAGGACAGGGGTGGTTCACCCCTCCACTTT	CASSQDRGGSPLHF
NA	TRBD2	TRBV6-1	TRBJ2-5	TGTGCCAGCAGTCAAGGGACTAGCGGGAGTACCCCCGCCGCTGAGACCCAGTACTTC	CASSQGTSGSTPAAETQYF
NA	TRBD1	TRBV6-5	TRBJ1-1	TGTGCCAGCAGTGCCACCGGGACAGCGAACACTGAAGCTTTCTTT	CASSATGTANTEAFF
NA	TRBD1	TRBV28	TRBJ2-5	TGTGCCAGCAGTCTTAGGACAGGTTTTAATGGCCAGTACTTC	CASSLRTGFNGQYF
NA	TRBD1	TRBV4-2	TRBJ1-2	TGTGCCAGCAGCCCGACAGGGGGCGCAGGTCGGGATTGGGGCTACACCTTC	CASSPTGGAGRDWGYTF
once	NA	TRBV7-2	TRBJ1-2	TGTGCCAGCACCGGGCAGGGAACCGCTAACTATGGCTACACCTTC	CASTGQGTANYGYTF
NA	TRBD2	TRBV4-2	TRBJ2-1	TGTGCCAGCAGCCAACTTGAACTAGCGGGGGGGCTAAATGAGCAGTTCTTC	CASSQLELAGGLNEQFF
NA	TRBD2	TRBV29-1	TRBJ2-5	TGCAGGGTTGAGGGGTCGGGGGGGGGAGAGACCCAGTACTTC	CRVEGSGGGETQYF
NA	NA	TRBV6-1	TRBJ2-5	TGTGCCAGCAGTCAAGAGGTCTGGGGGCGCAGAGAGACCCAGTACTTC	CASSQEVWGRRETQYF
NA	TRBD1	TRBV9	TRBJ1-2	TGTGCCAGCTCGCGGACAGGGGAAGGGTCTAACTATGGCTACACCTTC	CASSRTGEGSNYGYTF
NA	NA	TRBV28	TRBJ1-2	TGTGCCAGCAGTTTAGCCGGAGCTAACTATGGCTACACCTTC	CASSLAGANYGYTF
NA	TRBD1	TRBV19	TRBJ1-5	TGTGCCAGTAGCGACAGGGGCGTTTACAATCAGCCCCAGCATTTT	CASSDRGVYNQPQHF
NA	TRBD2	TRBV6-5	TRBJ2-5	TGTGCCAGCAGTCCACTCCTAGCGGACCAAGAGACCCAGTACTTC	CASSPLLADQETQYF
few	TRBD1	TRBV5-4	TRBJ2-7	TGTGCCAGCAGCTTGGGGTTAGGAAGGGGGCTAGAAGAGCAGTACTTC	CASSLGLGRGLEEQYF